This passage covers 23 T cell receptor beta chains from one sample sequenced in a study of T cell repertoires in cytomegalovirus infection. MiXCR, applied by TCRdb to the reads, yields one record per CDR3 protein. The sample yields fewer than 550,000 distinct CDR3 sequences, 15% to 20% seen once. Sequences were obtained from CD8+ T cells from PBMCs. Every receptor here comes from a human donor in good health (CMV status not recorded). Some clones in this sample may be carry-over from other donors' samples.

This clonotype has at least ten counts. The chain joins TRBV2 to TRBJ2-7, with 14 bases aligning to TRBD2. The CDR3 has 19 residues. CDR1 SNHLY and CDR2 FYNNEI come from the germline V gene. The V segment lost 8 bases and the J segment 6 bases; nucleotides outside the gene matches: 21. The CDR3 loop is CASWVAGTAGTSGSLEQYF. The CDR3 bases are TGTGCCAGCTGGGTAGCGGGGACAGCCGGGACTAGCGGGAGCCTCGAGCAGTACTTC.

This clonotype was detected ten times or more. The gene calls are TRBV7-9 and TRBJ1-1; D not certain. Germline V lookup: CDR1 SEHNR, CDR2 FQNEAQ (reference sequence). Trimming left V 6 bases short and J 3 bases short, with 14 bases between. CDR3 length: 14 amino acids. The CDR3 spells CASRPGRGDTEAFF. CDR3 DNA: TGTGCCAGCAGACCTGGACGCGGGGACACTGAAGCTTTCTTT.

V gene TRBV5-1 combines with J gene TRBJ2-1; no clear D. Trimming stripped 2 bases from V and 9 bases from J, with 9 bases between. The germline gives CDR1 SGHRS, CDR2 YFSETQ. The length of the CDR3 is 12 residues. The DNA of the CDR3 is TGCGCCAGCAGCTTAGAAGCAAGTGAGCAGTTCTTC. Its translation is CASSLEASEQFF.

V and J are TRBV6-6 and TRBJ1-5; D is possibly TRBD1 (5 bases). The CDR3 consists of 14 residues. Per germline, CDR1 MNHNY and CDR2 SVGAGI (reference sequence). Trimming took off 4 bases at V and 3 bases at J, with 10 bases between the two ends. The CDR3 DNA sequence: TGTGCCAGCAGTTTTCAGGGAAACAATCAGCCCCAGCATTTT. Its protein is CASSFQGNNQPQHF.

This clonotype was found many times. The chain links TRBV7-3 to TRBJ1-5; D is ambiguous. This CDR3 region has 13 residues. CDR1 and CDR2 (germline): SGHTA, FQGTGA. V lost 3 bases, J lost 4 bases, and 7 bases lay in between. The CDR3 region is CASSFDINQPQHF. For the CDR3, the DNA is TGTGCCAGCAGCTTCGACATTAATCAGCCCCAGCATTTT.

This clonotype was seen many times. This rearrangement joins TRBV7-9 to TRBJ2-1, with a tentative D call TRBD1 (6 bases). The germline gives CDR1 SEHNR, CDR2 FQNEAQ (reference sequence). V lost 1 base, J lost 8 bases, and 9 bases lay in between. The CDR3 has 13 residues. The CDR3 loop is CASSLVQGDEQFF. The CDR3 coding sequence is TGTGCCAGCAGCTTAGTACAGGGCGATGAGCAGTTCTTC. Full variable domain (rest looked up from reference TRBV7-9 and TRBJ2-1): DTGVSQNPRHKITKRGQNVTFRCDPISEHNRLYWYRQTLGQGPEFLTYFQNEAQLEKSRLLSDRFSAERPKGSFSTLEIQRTEQGDSAMYLCASSLVQGDEQFFGPGTRLTVL.

This clonotype was counted a few times. This chain's CDR3 is CASSARLAALYEQYF. CDR3 nucleotide sequence: TGTGCCAGCAGTGCTCGTCTCGCGGCCCTCTACGAGCAGTACTTC. The V and J genes are TRBV25-1 and TRBJ2-7, with unresolved D. Trimming pared 4 bases from V and 3 bases from J, leaving 16 bases between. The germline CDR1 and CDR2 sequences are MGHDK and SYGVNS. The CDR3 spans 15 residues.

As regards this clonotype: Given a much more abundant clone one base away, this may be a read error. Because it lacks the conserved phenylalanine or tryptophan at the end, this CDR3 is likely a read error. The chain couples TRBV6-5 to TRBJ2-1; no reliable D call. CDR1 is MNHEY, CDR2 SVGAGI, per germline. V lost 6 bases to trimming and J lost 8 bases, with 11 bases between them. The CDR3 spans 12 residues. CDR3 DNA sequence: TGTGCCAGCAGCGCTTTGTACGATGAGCAGTTCCTC. Its translation: CASSALYDEQFL.

The rearrangement links TRBV27 to TRBJ2-7; tentative D call: TRBD1 (6 bases). CDR3 length: 15 residues. The germline CDR1 and CDR2 sequences are MNHEY and SMNVEV (reference sequence). Trimming took 7 bases from V and 6 from J, leaving 22 bases between them. The CDR3 coding sequence is TGTGCCAGCAAAGAATTCTCCAGGGGATCCCCCGAGCAGTACTTC. It is translated as CASKEFSRGSPEQYF.

This clonotype was recorded many times. CDR3 protein: CSVARQGPNEKLFF. In nucleotides, the CDR3 is TGCAGCGTAGCCCGACAGGGACCGAATGAAAAACTGTTTTTT. The genes are TRBV29-1 and TRBJ1-4, with TRBD1 matching 7 bases. The CDR3 has 14 residues. V gave up 6 bases and J gave up 5 bases; unmatched junction bases: 9. From germline, CDR1 is SQVTM and CDR2 ANQGSEA.

A note on this clonotype: Without the conserved terminal phenylalanine or tryptophan, this CDR3 likely stems from a read error. For the CDR3, the DNA is TGTGCCAGCAGCTTCACCTTGGGGCCCCAAGAGACCCAGTACTTA. This sequence encodes CASSFTLGPQETQYL. The V gene is TRBV11-2, the J gene TRBJ2-5; tentative D call: TRBD1 (5 bases). Trimming took off 3 bases at V and 1 base at J, with 12 bases between the two ends. The CDR3 runs to 15 residues. Per germline, CDR1 SGHAT and CDR2 FQNNGV.

This clonotype appeared many times. The genes are TRBV7-4 and TRBJ2-7, with D possibly TRBD2 on 5 matching bases. This CDR3 has 13 residues. The germline V gene has CDR1 SGHVT and CDR2 SQSDAQ. Trimming took 2 bases from V and 5 from J, leaving 10 bases between them. The CDR3 DNA follows: TGTGCCAGCAGCTTATATAGGAGGAACGAGCAGTACTTC. This translates into CASSLYRRNEQYF. The full variable domain, its missing parts supplied by reference TRBV7-4 and TRBJ2-7, is GAGVSQSPRYKVAKRGRDVALRCDSISGHVTLYWYRQTLGQGSEVLTYSQSDAQRDKSGRPSGRFSAERPERSVSTLKIQRTEQGDSAVYLCASSLYRRNEQYFGPGTRLTVT.

This clonotype was found many times. V gene TRBV7-8 combines with J gene TRBJ2-3, with TRBD2 matching over 9 bases. CDR1 is SGHVS, CDR2 FQNEAQ, per germline. CDR3 length: 16 residues. V trimming: 5 bases; J trimming: 6 bases; junction bases outside the gene matches: 12. The CDR3 here is CASSASTSGTVDTQYF. The CDR3 DNA is TGTGCCAGCAGCGCCTCGACTAGCGGAACAGTGGATACGCAGTATTTT.

This clonotype was seen only a few times. The gene calls are TRBV14 and TRBJ2-1; D is undetermined. Germline V gene data show CDR1 as SGHDN and CDR2 as FVKESK. The CDR3 has 15 residues. With 4 bases removed from V and 0 bases from J, the gap between germline ends came to 10 bases. CDR3 in amino acids: CASSPYLSSYNEQFF. The CDR3 region has the DNA TGTGCCAGCAGCCCTTACTTGAGCTCCTACAATGAGCAGTTCTTC.

This clonotype was observed at least ten times. This rearrangement joins TRBV7-9 to TRBJ1-3; 7 bases line up with TRBD1. With 3 bases clipped from V and 7 bases from J, the junction kept 9 bases outside the gene matches. There are 15 residues in the CDR3. CDR1 SEHNR and CDR2 FQNEAQ come from the germline V gene (reference sequence). As DNA, the CDR3 is TGTGCCAGCAGCTTCACCCGGGACAGAGGCAACACCATATATTTT. Residues: CASSFTRDRGNTIYF.

The rearrangement joins TRBV29-1 to TRBJ2-3; D call uncertain. V lost 7 bases to trimming and J lost 2 bases, with 13 bases between them. The CDR3 sequence is 13 residues long. The germline gives CDR1 SQVTM, CDR2 ANQGSEA. DNA of the CDR3: TGCAGCGCCCAAGGGCCTCTCACAGATACGCAGTATTTT. This translates into CSAQGPLTDTQYF.

This clonotype has more than one count but fewer than ten. The V gene is TRBV4-1, the J gene TRBJ1-2; possible D gene TRBD1, 6 bases. The CDR3 runs to 15 residues. Germline CDR1 and CDR2: MGHRA and YSYEKL. V was shortened by 0 bases and J by 4 bases, with 12 bases between the two germline ends. CDR3 sequence: CASSQEGGDSYGYTF. CDR3 in DNA: TGCGCCAGCAGCCAAGAAGGGGGGGATAGCTATGGCTACACCTTC.

The sample holds a few counts of this clonotype. The chain joins TRBV7-9 to TRBJ1-3, with unresolved D. CDR1 is SEHNR and CDR2 is FQNEAQ in the germline V gene (reference sequence). The V end was cut by 5 bases, the J end by 4 bases, with 18 bases between. The CDR3 runs 16 residues. The CDR3 loop is CASSPTGPLEGNTIYF. The CDR3 nucleotides read TGTGCCAGCAGCCCTACCGGACCTCTTGAGGGAAACACCATATATTTT.

The CDR3 here is CSAVAGGWDNEQFF. Written as DNA, the CDR3 is TGCAGTGCGGTAGCGGGAGGATGGGACAATGAGCAGTTCTTC. The chain recombines TRBV20-1 with TRBJ2-1; 10 bases are shared with TRBD2. With 6 bases clipped from V and 5 bases from J, the junction kept 7 bases outside the gene matches. The CDR3 has 14 amino acids. Per the germline V gene, CDR1 is DFQATT and CDR2 is SNEGSKA (reference sequence).

The DNA for the CDR3 is TGCGCCAGCAGCCAAAGGGGGGGCGCCTACAATGAGCAGTTCTTC. Protein sequence: CASSQRGGAYNEQFF. The chain links TRBV4-1 to TRBJ2-1; perhaps TRBD2 as D (7 bases). The CDR3 extends over 15 amino acids. CDR1 is MGHRA and CDR2 is YSYEKL in the germline V gene. V was trimmed by 2 bases and J by 2 bases, leaving 10 bases between them.

The rearrangement links TRBV2 to TRBJ1-6, with D possibly TRBD1 on 5 matching bases. From germline, CDR1 is SNHLY and CDR2 FYNNEI. The CDR3 is 11 amino acids. Trimming stripped 4 bases from V and 12 bases from J, with 7 bases between. In DNA, the CDR3 is TGTGCCAGCAGTGTAGGGGTACCCCTCCACTTT. This translates into CASSVGVPLHF.

The chain employs TRBV29-1 and TRBJ2-5, with TRBD1 matching over 10 bases. CDR1 and CDR2 from the germline V gene are SQVTM and ANQGSEA. The CDR3 runs to 14 residues. With V trimmed by 0 bases and J by 4 bases, 2 bases remained unmatched. The CDR3 coding sequence is TGCAGCGTTGAAGATCGGGACAGGGGAGAGACCCAGTACTTC. As protein: CSVEDRDRGETQYF. Complete variable domain (other parts from reference TRBV29-1 and TRBJ2-5): SAVISQKPSRDICQRGTSLTIQCQVDSQVTMMFWYRQQPGQSLTLIATANQGSEATYESGFVIDKFPISRPNLTFSTLTVSNMSPEDSSIYLCSVEDRDRGETQYFGPGTRLLVL.

The chain is built from TRBV20-1 and TRBJ1-3; 7 bases fit TRBD1. Trimming at V came to 1 base and at J to 0 bases, leaving 6 bases not matched to a gene. CDR1 is DFQATT, CDR2 SNEGSKA, per germline (reference sequence). This CDR3 spans 16 amino acids. CDR3 sequence reads: CSARGTRDSSGNTIYF. The DNA of the CDR3 is TGCAGTGCTAGAGGGACCCGGGACAGCTCTGGAAACACCATATATTTT.